The rows below give T cell receptor beta chains drawn from one sample of a study of OX40 agonist ivuxolimab in advanced cancers. TCRdb's table, derived via immunoSEQ multiplex PCR, lists solely in-frame clones and lacks some. The sample holds some 70,000 clones, more than 75% seen once. The sequenced sample was CD4+ or CD8+ T cells sorted from blood, obtained in a trial of the OX40 agonist ivuxolimab. These receptors were taken from an adult with an advanced solid tumor such as melanoma, head and neck, liver or kidney cancer. Each CDR3 is given with its conserved first and last residue. The order of the fields is clone size, D gene, J gene, V gene, CDR3 protein, CDR3 DNA. A D gene is named only where the DNA matches it firmly. Rows give clone size only sometimes, using once, few, many, or a class for an expanded clone.

>-|-|TRBJ1-2|TRBV5-6
CASSLGEAGVWGLNYGYTF
TGTGCCAGCAGCTTGGGGGAGGCGGGCGTCTGGGGACTTAACTATGGCTACACCTTC
>-|-|TRBJ2-7|TRBV6-5
CASSLLTGYEQYF
TGTGCCAGCAGTTTATTGACTGGCTACGAGCAGTACTTC
>-|TRBD1|TRBJ1-2|TRBV6-5
CASSYTGTGAPSYTF
TGTGCCAGCAGTTACACCGGGACAGGGGCCCCGAGCTACACCTTC
>-|-|TRBJ2-3|TRBV7-2
CASSFTKPDTQYF
TGTGCCAGCAGCTTCACTAAACCAGATACGCAGTATTTT
>-|-|TRBJ1-1|TRBV25-1
CASSALEVNTEAFF
TGTGCCAGCAGTGCCCTAGAAGTGAACACTGAAGCTTTCTTT
>few|-|TRBJ2-1|TRBV2
CASKVSQTLFF
TGTGCCAGCAAGGTCTCCCAAACCTTATTCTTC
>-|-|TRBJ1-5|TRBV28
CASRKTNQPQHF
TGTGCCAGCAGAAAGACCAATCAGCCCCAGCATTTT
>-|TRBD1|TRBJ1-5|TRBV28
CASSLDRGNQPQHF
TGTGCCAGCAGTCTCGACAGGGGCAATCAGCCCCAGCATTTT
>-|-|TRBJ1-4|TRBV2
CASSRVAGEKLFF
TGTGCCAGCAGCCGGGTGGCAGGGGAAAAACTGTTTTTT
>-|-|TRBJ1-5|TRBV7-6
CASSLGGGTSNQPQHF
TGTGCCAGCAGCTTAGGGGGGGGGACTAGCAATCAGCCTCAGCATTTT
>-|-|TRBJ2-1|TRBV27
CASRDRNEQFF
TGTGCCAGCAGGGATCGCAATGAGCAGTTCTTC
>once|-|TRBJ1-5|TRBV15
CATSRWGSNQPQHF
TGTGCCACCAGCAGGTGGGGTAGCAATCAGCCCCAGCATTTT
>-|TRBD1|TRBJ2-6|TRBV27
CASSSRTGGINSGANVLTF
TGTGCCAGCAGTTCCCGGACAGGGGGCATCAACTCTGGGGCCAACGTCCTGACTTTC
>-|-|TRBJ2-2|TRBV7-2
CASSLGPSVNTGELFF
TGTGCCAGCAGCTTAGGTCCTAGCGTGAACACCGGGGAGCTGTTTTTT
>-|-|TRBJ2-5|TRBV5-4
CASSLGGGTQTQYF
TGTGCCAGCAGCCTGGGAGGCGGGACGCAGACCCAGTACTTC
>-|-|TRBJ2-5|TRBV28
CASSPTWGKETQYF
TGTGCCAGCAGTCCGACATGGGGGAAAGAGACCCAGTACTTC
>once|-|TRBJ2-1|TRBV4-1
CASSPVGRDYNEQFF
TGCGCCAGCAGCCCGGTGGGCAGGGACTACAATGAGCAGTTCTTC
>-|-|TRBJ2-1|TRBV11-3
CASSFRGGGNEQFF
TGTGCCAGCAGCTTCCGGGGTGGAGGGAATGAGCAGTTCTTC
>-|-|TRBJ2-6|TRBV7-2
CASSPPFFSGANVLTF
TGTGCCAGCAGCCCCCCCTTTTTCTCTGGGGCCAACGTCCTGACTTTC
>-|-|TRBJ1-5|TRBV5-1
CASRLGSNQPQHF
TGCGCCAGCAGATTGGGTAGCAATCAGCCCCAGCATTTT
>-|-|TRBJ2-3|TRBV10-2
CASSAKGRRDGTQYF
TGCGCCAGCAGCGCCAAGGGACGCCGCGACGGTACGCAGTATTTT
>-|TRBD1|TRBJ2-4|TRBV11-2
CASSSTTGAKNIQYF
TGTGCCAGCAGCTCTACGACAGGGGCCAAAAACATTCAGTACTTC
>-|-|TRBJ1-1|TRBV19
CASSILWEGLRTEAFF
TGTGCCAGTAGTATATTGTGGGAGGGTCTGCGCACTGAAGCTTTCTTT
>-|-|TRBJ1-1|TRBV28
CASSPENTEAFF
TGTGCCAGCAGTCCAGAGAACACTGAAGCTTTCTTT
>-|-|TRBJ1-5|TRBV6-1
CASITGYGQPQHF
TGTGCCAGCATCACCGGGTACGGTCAGCCCCAGCATTTT
>few|-|TRBJ2-7|TRBV5-4
CASSPAGKAYEQYF
TGTGCCAGCAGCCCGGCGGGTAAGGCCTACGAGCAGTACTTC
>-|TRBD1|TRBJ2-5|TRBV19
CASSIGGTDRETQYF
TGTGCCAGTAGTATAGGGGGGACAGACAGAGAGACCCAGTACTTC
>-|TRBD1|TRBJ2-1|TRBV11-1
CASSNRDRLSEQFF
TGTGCCAGCAGCAATCGGGACAGGTTAAGTGAGCAGTTCTTC
>-|-|TRBJ2-5|TRBV5-1
CASSLTTPYQETQYF
TGCGCCAGCAGCTTGACGACTCCGTACCAAGAGACCCAGTACTTC
>-|-|TRBJ2-5|TRBV27
CASSFVGSRETQYF
TGTGCCAGCAGTTTCGTTGGTAGTAGGGAGACCCAGTACTTC
>-|-|TRBJ1-2|TRBV19
CASSDSRNYGYTF
TGTGCCAGTTCCGACAGTAGGAACTATGGCTACACCTTC
>-|-|TRBJ1-2|TRBV13
CASSEFTERYGYTF
TGTGCCAGCAGCGAGTTCACAGAACGATACGGCTACACCTTC
>few|-|TRBJ1-1|TRBV21-1
CASSKYPGVNTEAFF
TGTGCCAGCAGCAAATATCCGGGGGTCAACACTGAAGCTTTCTTT
>-|-|TRBJ1-5|TRBV7-2
CASTPFAGGLGQPQHF
TGTGCCAGCACCCCGTTTGCCGGGGGGCTAGGACAGCCCCAGCATTTT
>-|TRBD1|TRBJ1-3|TRBV6-6
CASSPGTESGNTIYF
TGTGCCAGCAGTCCCGGGACAGAATCTGGAAACACCATATATTTT
>few|-|TRBJ1-1|TRBV4-1
CASSHGRGIETEAFF
TGCGCCAGCAGCCACGGTCGGGGGATAGAAACTGAAGCTTTCTTT
>-|-|TRBJ2-5|TRBV9
CASSVDRQETQYF
TGTGCCAGCAGCGTAGACCGCCAAGAGACCCAGTACTTC
>-|TRBD1|TRBJ1-6|TRBV10-3
CAIRKTGDNSPLHF
TGTGCCATCAGGAAGACAGGGGATAATTCACCCCTCCACTTT
>-|TRBD2|TRBJ2-7|TRBV19
CASSIAGGRLYEQYF
TGTGCCAGTAGTATAGCGGGGGGTAGGCTCTACGAGCAGTACTTC
>few|-|TRBJ2-3|TRBV19
CASSGNRVLWDTQYF
TGTGCCAGTAGTGGGAACAGGGTCTTATGGGATACGCAGTATTTT
>few|-|TRBJ1-2|TRBV18
CASSPGAGVNYGYTF
TGTGCCAGCTCACCTGGGGCAGGGGTGAACTATGGCTACACCTTC
>-|-|TRBJ1-5|TRBV5-6
CASSLEQGNVQPQHF
TGTGCCAGCAGCTTGGAGCAGGGGAATGTTCAGCCCCAGCATTTT
>-|-|TRBJ1-5|TRBV19
CASSPDSLSNQPQHF
TGTGCCAGTAGTCCGGACAGCCTTAGCAATCAGCCCCAGCATTTT
>-|-|TRBJ1-3|TRBV5-6
CASSLFGPSSGNTIYF
TGTGCCAGCAGCTTGTTTGGTCCGAGCTCTGGAAACACCATATATTTT
>-|TRBD1|TRBJ2-1|TRBV27
CASKKGDRVYNEQFF
TGTGCCAGCAAGAAAGGGGACAGGGTCTACAATGAGCAGTTCTTC
>-|TRBD1|TRBJ2-3|TRBV28
CASSRTGVRTDTQYF
TGTGCCAGCAGTCGTACAGGGGTCAGGACAGATACGCAGTATTTT
>-|TRBD1|TRBJ1-2|TRBV7-3
CASSPDSTGPYGYTF
TGTGCCAGCAGCCCTGACTCGACAGGGCCCTATGGCTACACCTTC
>-|-|TRBJ2-7|TRBV29-1
CSVGQVSYEQYF
TGCAGCGTTGGTCAGGTTTCCTACGAGCAGTACTTC